The table lists the clone carrying this TCR beta chain with many counts. Its specificity is unknown. Trimming cost V 4 bases and J 3 bases, with 10 bases left between them. The CDR3 extends over 14 amino acids. The V gene's germline CDR1 is DFQATT and CDR2 SNEGSKA (reference sequence). Sample-barcoded 5' priming and a J-beta primer mix drove a second PCR of roughly 7 to 11 cycles. In TCRdb, the 5' RACE reads were re-called with MiXCR into one record per CDR3 protein. The sample includes over 600,000 distinct CDR3 sequences, roughly 41% of them seen just once. This sample was taken from a study of blood T cells in healthy people across ages. Study-wide results and caveats: Diversity estimates drawn from one million T cells were deemed underestimates.

Donors gave 9 to 10 milliliters of peripheral blood apiece. Each sample gave at least 6.5 million isolated PBMCs. This chain uses TRBV20-1 with TRBJ2-6; tentative D call: TRBD1 (6 bases). The receptor's source is a man older than 75 in good health. The sample was blood. Here the CDR3 reads CSAITGFGANVLTF. In DNA, the CDR3 is TGCAGTGCTATTACAGGGTTTGGGGCCAACGTCCTGACTTTC.